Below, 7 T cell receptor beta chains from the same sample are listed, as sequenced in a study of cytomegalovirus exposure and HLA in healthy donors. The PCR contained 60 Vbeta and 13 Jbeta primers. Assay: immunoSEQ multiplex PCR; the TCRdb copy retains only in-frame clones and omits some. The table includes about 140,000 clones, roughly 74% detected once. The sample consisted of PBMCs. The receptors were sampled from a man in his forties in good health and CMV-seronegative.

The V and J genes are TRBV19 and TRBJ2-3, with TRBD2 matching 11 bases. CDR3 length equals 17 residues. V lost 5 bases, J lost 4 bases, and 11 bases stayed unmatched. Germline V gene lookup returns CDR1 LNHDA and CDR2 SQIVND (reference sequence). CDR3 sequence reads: CASSSPLTSGGADTQYF. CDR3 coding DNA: TGTGCCAGTAGTTCCCCCCTTACTAGCGGGGGAGCAGATACGCAGTATTTT. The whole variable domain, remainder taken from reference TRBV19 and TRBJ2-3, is DGGITQSPKYLFRKEGQNVTLSCEQNLNHDAMYWYRQDPGQGLRLIYYSQIVNDFQKGDIAEGYSVSREKKESFPLTVTSAQKNPTAFYLCASSSPLTSGGADTQYFGPGTRLTVL.

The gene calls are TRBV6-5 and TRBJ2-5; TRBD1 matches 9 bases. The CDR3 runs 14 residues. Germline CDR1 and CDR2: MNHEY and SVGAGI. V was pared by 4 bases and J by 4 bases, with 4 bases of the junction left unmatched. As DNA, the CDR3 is TGTGCCAGCAGTTTTACAGGGGGCCGAGAGACCCAGTACTTC. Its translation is CASSFTGGRETQYF.

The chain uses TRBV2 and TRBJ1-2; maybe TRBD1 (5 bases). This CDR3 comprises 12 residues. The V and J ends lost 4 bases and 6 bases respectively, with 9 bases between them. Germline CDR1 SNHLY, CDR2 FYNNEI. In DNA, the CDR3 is TGTGCCAGCAGTGCCCAGGGCAATGGCTACACCTTC. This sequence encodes CASSAQGNGYTF.

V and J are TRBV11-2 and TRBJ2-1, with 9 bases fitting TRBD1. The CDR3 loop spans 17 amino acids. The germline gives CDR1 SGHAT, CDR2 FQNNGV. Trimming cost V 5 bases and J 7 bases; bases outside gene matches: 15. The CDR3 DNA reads TGTGCCAGCAGCCCAACCACAGGGGGCTTAGGGTTGAATGAGCAGTTCTTC. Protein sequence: CASSPTTGGLGLNEQFF.

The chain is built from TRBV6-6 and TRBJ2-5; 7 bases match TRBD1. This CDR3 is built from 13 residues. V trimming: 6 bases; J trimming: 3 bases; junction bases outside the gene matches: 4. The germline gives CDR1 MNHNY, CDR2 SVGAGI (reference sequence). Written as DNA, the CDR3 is TGTGCCAGCAGGGACGGGACAGAAGAGACCCAGTACTTC. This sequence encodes CASRDGTEETQYF.

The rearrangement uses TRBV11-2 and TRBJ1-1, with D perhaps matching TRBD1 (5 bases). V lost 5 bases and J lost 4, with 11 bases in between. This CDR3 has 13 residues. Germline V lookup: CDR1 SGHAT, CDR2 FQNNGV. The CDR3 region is CASSQQGGTEAFF. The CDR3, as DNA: TGTGCCAGCAGCCAGCAGGGCGGCACTGAAGCTTTCTTT.

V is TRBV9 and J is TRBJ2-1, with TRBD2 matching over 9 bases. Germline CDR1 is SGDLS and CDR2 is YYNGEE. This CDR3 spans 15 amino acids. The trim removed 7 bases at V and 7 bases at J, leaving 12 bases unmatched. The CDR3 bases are TGTGCCAGCTCGGCCCCCGCGGGGGGGAGGAATGAGCAGTTCTTC. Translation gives CASSAPAGGRNEQFF.